This is a list of T cell receptor beta chains from one sample in a study of blood T cells in healthy people across ages. TCRdb ran MiXCR on the 5' RACE reads and lists one entry per CDR3 protein. The sample records 750,000 to 1,000,000 distinct CDR3 sequences, 25% to 35% being singletons. These data were also filed under a second study, of T cells of mothers and their children.

The sequenced material came from blood. All receptors come from a woman between 35 and 50 years old in good health. The CDR3 runs from the conserved cysteine through the conserved F or W. Each record gives: V gene, clone size, J gene, D gene, CDR3 DNA, CDR3 protein. The D gene is left open where the match is weak. Only some rows state a clone size, as once, few, many or a class for expanded clones.

v_call: TRBV7-3
clone_size: -
j_call: TRBJ2-1
d_call: TRBD1
cdr3_nt: TGTGCCAGCAGCTTAATAGGGGGCGGTGAGCAGTTCTTC
cdr3_aa: CASSLIGGGEQFF

v_call: TRBV20-1
clone_size: once
j_call: TRBJ1-1
d_call: -
cdr3_nt: TGCAGTGCGGAGCTGAGGTGGAACACTGAAGCTTTCTTT
cdr3_aa: CSAELRWNTEAFF

v_call: TRBV6-1
clone_size: few
j_call: TRBJ2-6
d_call: -
cdr3_nt: TGTGCCAGCAGCGGGGGGGGACAGGCCTCCTTCTCTGGGGCCAACGTCCTGACTTTC
cdr3_aa: CASSGGGQASFSGANVLTF

v_call: TRBV28
clone_size: -
j_call: TRBJ2-5
d_call: -
cdr3_nt: TGTGCCAGCAGTTTTTCGTCCAGGGGCAGGGACTTCGGCCACCAAGAGACCCAGTACTTC
cdr3_aa: CASSFSSRGRDFGHQETQYF

v_call: TRBV4-3
clone_size: once
j_call: TRBJ1-2
d_call: -
cdr3_nt: TGCGCCAGCAGCCGAGGCCTCGGTACCACAGGGTTCGGCTACACCTTC
cdr3_aa: CASSRGLGTTGFGYTF

v_call: TRBV29-1
clone_size: -
j_call: TRBJ2-2
d_call: -
cdr3_nt: TGCAGCGTTGAGGGGGGAGGGGAGCTGTTTTTT
cdr3_aa: CSVEGGGELFF

v_call: TRBV20-1
clone_size: few
j_call: TRBJ2-5
d_call: TRBD1
cdr3_nt: TGCAGTGCCACGTTGGGACAGGTGGAGCAAGAGACCCAGTACTTC
cdr3_aa: CSATLGQVEQETQYF

v_call: TRBV7-2
clone_size: once
j_call: TRBJ2-1
d_call: TRBD1
cdr3_nt: TGTGCCAGCAGCTTAGGGACAGGGATAGAGACCCAGTTCTTC
cdr3_aa: CASSLGTGIETQFF

v_call: TRBV7-9
clone_size: -
j_call: TRBJ1-2
d_call: -
cdr3_nt: TGTGCCAGCAGCCGGGGGGCATTCCAAGGCTACACCTTC
cdr3_aa: CASSRGAFQGYTF

v_call: TRBV28
clone_size: many
j_call: TRBJ2-3
d_call: TRBD1
cdr3_nt: TGTGCCAGCAGTTCCCCTCGGGGACAGGGTACGACAGATACGCAGTATTTT
cdr3_aa: CASSSPRGQGTTDTQYF

v_call: TRBV5-4
clone_size: -
j_call: TRBJ2-4
d_call: -
cdr3_nt: TGTGCCAGCGAGAAGGTTGTTAGGAGGGGTGAGCAGTACTTC
cdr3_aa: CASEKVVRRGEQYF

v_call: TRBV29-1
clone_size: -
j_call: TRBJ2-1
d_call: -
cdr3_nt: TGCAGCGTTGAGGGGGTCGGCAGCAATGAGCAGTTCTTC
cdr3_aa: CSVEGVGSNEQFF

v_call: TRBV4-1
clone_size: -
j_call: TRBJ2-1
d_call: -
cdr3_nt: TGCGCCAGCAGCCAAGGGACATACCAAGAGACCCAGTTCTTC
cdr3_aa: CASSQGTYQETQFF

v_call: TRBV28
clone_size: many
j_call: TRBJ1-2
d_call: TRBD1
cdr3_nt: TGTGCCAGCAATCCGGACAGGCTCTATGGCTACACCTTC
cdr3_aa: CASNPDRLYGYTF